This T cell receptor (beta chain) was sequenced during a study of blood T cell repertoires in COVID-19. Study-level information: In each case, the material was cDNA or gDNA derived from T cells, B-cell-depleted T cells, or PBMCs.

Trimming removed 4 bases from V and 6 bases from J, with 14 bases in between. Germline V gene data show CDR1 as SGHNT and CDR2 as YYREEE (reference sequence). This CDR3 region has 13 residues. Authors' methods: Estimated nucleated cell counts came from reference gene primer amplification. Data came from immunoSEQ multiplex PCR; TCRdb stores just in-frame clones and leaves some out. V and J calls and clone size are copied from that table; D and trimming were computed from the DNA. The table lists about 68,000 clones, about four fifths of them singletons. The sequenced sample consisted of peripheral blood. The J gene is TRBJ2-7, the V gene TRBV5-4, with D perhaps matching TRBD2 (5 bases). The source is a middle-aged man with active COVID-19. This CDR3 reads CASSRSRVAEQYF. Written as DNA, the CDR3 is TGTGCCAGCAGCCGATCGAGGGTCGCCGAGCAGTACTTC.